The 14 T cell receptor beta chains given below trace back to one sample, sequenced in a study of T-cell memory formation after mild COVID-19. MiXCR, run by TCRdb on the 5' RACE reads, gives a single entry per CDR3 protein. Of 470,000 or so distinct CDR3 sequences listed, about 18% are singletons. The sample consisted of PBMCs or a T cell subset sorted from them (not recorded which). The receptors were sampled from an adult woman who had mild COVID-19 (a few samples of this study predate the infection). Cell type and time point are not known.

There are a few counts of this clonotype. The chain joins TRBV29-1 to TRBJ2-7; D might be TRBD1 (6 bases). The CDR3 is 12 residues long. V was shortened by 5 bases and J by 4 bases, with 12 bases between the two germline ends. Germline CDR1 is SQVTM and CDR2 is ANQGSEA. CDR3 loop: CSVLKDSYEQYF. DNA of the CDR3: TGCAGCGTTCTAAAGGACAGTTACGAGCAGTACTTC.

The CDR3 bases are TGCAGTGCTAGACCTCAGGGTACTAGCTACGAGCAGTACTTC. This gives the protein CSARPQGTSYEQYF. This chain connects TRBV20-1 to TRBJ2-7; D possibly uses TRBD1 or TRBD2 (5 bases each). The length of the CDR3 is 14 residues. The germline gives CDR1 DFQATT, CDR2 SNEGSKA (reference sequence). Between the trimmed V and J ends, which lost 2 bases and 3 bases, there was a span of 14 bases.

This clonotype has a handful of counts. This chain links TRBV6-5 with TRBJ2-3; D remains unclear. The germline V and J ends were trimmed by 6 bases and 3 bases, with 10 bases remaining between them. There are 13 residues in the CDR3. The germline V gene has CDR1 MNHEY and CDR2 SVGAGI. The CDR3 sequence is CASRATATDTQYF. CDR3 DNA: TGTGCCAGCAGGGCGACGGCTACAGATACGCAGTATTTT.

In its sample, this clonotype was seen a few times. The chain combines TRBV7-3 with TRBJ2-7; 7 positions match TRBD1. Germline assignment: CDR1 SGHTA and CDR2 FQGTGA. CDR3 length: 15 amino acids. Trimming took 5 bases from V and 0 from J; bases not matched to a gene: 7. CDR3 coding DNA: TGTGCCAGCAGCCCTAGACAGGGACCCTCCTACGAGCAGTACTTC. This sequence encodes CASSPRQGPSYEQYF.

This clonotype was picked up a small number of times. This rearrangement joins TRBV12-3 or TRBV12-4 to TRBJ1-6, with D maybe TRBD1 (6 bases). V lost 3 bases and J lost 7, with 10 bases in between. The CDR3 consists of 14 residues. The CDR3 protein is CASSFQGSNSPLHF. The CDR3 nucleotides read TGTGCCAGCAGTTTCCAGGGGTCCAATTCACCCCTCCACTTT.

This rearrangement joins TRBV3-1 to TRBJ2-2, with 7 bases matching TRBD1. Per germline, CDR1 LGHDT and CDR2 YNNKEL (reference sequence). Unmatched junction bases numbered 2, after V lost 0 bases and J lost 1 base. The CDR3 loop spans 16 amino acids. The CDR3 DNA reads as TGTGCCAGCAGCCAAGAGGGACAGCTGAACACCGGGGAGCTGTTTTTT. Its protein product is CASSQEGQLNTGELFF.

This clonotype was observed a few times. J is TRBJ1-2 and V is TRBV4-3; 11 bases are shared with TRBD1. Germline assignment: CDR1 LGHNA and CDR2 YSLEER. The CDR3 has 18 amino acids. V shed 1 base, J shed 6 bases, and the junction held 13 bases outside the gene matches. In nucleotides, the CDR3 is TGCGCCAGCAGCCAAGTCAGGGGAACGGGACAGGGGGTCGATGGCTACACCTTC. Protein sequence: CASSQVRGTGQGVDGYTF.

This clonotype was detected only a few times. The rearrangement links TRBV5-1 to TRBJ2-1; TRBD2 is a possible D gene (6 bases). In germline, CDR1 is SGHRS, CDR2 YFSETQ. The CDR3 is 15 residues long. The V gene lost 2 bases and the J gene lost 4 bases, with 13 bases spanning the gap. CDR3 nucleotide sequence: TGCGCCAGCAGCTTAACCTGGACTATTTACAATGAGCAGTTCTTC. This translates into CASSLTWTIYNEQFF.

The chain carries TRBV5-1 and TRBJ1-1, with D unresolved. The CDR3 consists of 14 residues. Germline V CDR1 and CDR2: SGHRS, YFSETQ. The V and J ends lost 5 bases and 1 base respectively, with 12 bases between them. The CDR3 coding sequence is TGCGCCAGCAGATCTTTGACGGAGAACACTGAAGCTTTCTTT. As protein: CASRSLTENTEAFF.

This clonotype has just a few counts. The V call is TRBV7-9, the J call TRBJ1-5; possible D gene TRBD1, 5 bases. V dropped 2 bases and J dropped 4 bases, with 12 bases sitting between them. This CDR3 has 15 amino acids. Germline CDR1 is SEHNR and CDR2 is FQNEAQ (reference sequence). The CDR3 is CASSLLGTGNQPQHF. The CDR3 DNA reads TGTGCCAGCAGCTTACTCGGGACGGGTAATCAGCCCCAGCATTTT.

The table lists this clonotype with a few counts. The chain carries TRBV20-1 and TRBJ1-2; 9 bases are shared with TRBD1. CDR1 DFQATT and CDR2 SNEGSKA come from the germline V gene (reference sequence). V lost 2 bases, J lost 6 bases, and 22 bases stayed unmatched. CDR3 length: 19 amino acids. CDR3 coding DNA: TGCAGTGCTAGACGATATACCGGGACAGGGATCACCAGAATCCATGGCTACACCTTC. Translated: CSARRYTGTGITRIHGYTF.

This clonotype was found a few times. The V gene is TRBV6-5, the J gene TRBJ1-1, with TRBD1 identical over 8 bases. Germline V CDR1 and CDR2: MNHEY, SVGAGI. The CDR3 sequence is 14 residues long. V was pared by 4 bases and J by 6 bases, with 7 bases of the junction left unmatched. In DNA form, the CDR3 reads TGTGCCAGCAGTTCTAAGCAGGGGGCGCCTGAAGCTTTCTTT. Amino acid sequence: CASSSKQGAPEAFF.

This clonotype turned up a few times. The CDR3 DNA reads as TGTGCCAGCAGTTCCAGACAGCTCCTAGAAGCTTTCTTT. Residues: CASSSRQLLEAFF. The rearrangement uses TRBV28 and TRBJ1-1; TRBD1 might be the D (5 bases). The ends were cut back, 4 bases at V and 8 bases at J, with 14 bases in the middle. The CDR3 covers 13 residues. Per the germline V gene, CDR1 is MDHEN and CDR2 is SYDVKM. Drawing the rest from reference TRBV28 and TRBJ1-1, the complete variable domain is DVKVTQSSRYLVKRTGEKVFLECVQDMDHENMFWYRQDPGLGLRLIYFSYDVKMKEKGDIPEGYSVSREKKERFSLILESASTNQTSMYLCASSSRQLLEAFFGQGTRLTVV.

The CDR3 loop reads CASRPGLAGSNEQFF. The CDR3 DNA follows: TGTGCCAGCAGACCGGGGCTAGCGGGGAGCAATGAGCAGTTCTTC. The rearrangement links TRBV7-2 to TRBJ2-1; 9 nucleotides match TRBD2. Per the germline V gene, CDR1 is SGHTA and CDR2 is FQGNSA. V shed 6 bases, J shed 6 bases, and the junction held 9 bases outside the gene matches. This CDR3 is 15 amino acids long.